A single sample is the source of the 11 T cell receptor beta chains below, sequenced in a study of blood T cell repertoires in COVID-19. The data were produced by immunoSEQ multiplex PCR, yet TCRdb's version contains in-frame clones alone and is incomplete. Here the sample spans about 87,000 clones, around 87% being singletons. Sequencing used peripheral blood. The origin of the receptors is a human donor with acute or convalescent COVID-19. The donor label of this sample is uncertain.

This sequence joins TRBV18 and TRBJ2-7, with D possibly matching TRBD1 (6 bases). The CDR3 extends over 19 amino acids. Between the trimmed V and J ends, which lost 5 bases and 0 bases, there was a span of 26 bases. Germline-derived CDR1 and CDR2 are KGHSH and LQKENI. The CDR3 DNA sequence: TGTGCCAGCTCAGCCGTTATAGCCCCGAGACAGGCCAACTCCTACGAGCAGTACTTC. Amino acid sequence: CASSAVIAPRQANSYEQYF.

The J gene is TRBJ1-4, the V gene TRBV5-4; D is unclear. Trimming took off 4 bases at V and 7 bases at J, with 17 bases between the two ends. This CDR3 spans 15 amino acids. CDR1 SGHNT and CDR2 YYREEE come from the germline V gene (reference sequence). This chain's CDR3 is CASSLSEARSEKLFF. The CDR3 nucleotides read TGTGCCAGCAGCCTGTCAGAGGCAAGGAGTGAAAAACTGTTTTTT. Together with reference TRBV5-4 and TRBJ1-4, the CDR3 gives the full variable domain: ETGVTQSPTHLIKTRGQQVTLRCSSQSGHNTVSWYQQALGQGPQFIFQYYREEENGRGNFPPRFSGLQFPNYSSELNVNALELDDSALYLCASSLSEARSEKLFFGSGTQLSVL.

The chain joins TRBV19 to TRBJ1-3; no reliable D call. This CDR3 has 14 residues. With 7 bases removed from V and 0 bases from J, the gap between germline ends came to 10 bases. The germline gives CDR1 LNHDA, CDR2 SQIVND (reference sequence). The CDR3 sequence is CASIKGDSGNTIYF. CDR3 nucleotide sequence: TGTGCCAGTATCAAGGGAGACTCTGGAAACACCATATATTTT. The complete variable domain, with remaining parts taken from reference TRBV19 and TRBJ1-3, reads DGGITQSPKYLFRKEGQNVTLSCEQNLNHDAMYWYRQDPGQGLRLIYYSQIVNDFQKGDIAEGYSVSREKKESFPLTVTSAQKNPTAFYLCASIKGDSGNTIYFGEGSWLTVV.

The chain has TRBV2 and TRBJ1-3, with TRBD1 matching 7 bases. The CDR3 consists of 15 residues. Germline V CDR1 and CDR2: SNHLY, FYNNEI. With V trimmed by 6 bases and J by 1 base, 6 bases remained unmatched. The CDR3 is CASRATGSSGNTIYF. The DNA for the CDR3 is TGTGCCAGCAGAGCGACAGGGTCATCTGGAAACACCATATATTTT.

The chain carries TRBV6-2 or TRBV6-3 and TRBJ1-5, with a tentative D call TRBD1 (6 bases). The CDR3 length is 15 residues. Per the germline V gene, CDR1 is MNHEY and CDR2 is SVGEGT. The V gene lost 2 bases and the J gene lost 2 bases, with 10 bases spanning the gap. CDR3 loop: CASSYQGLGNQPQHF. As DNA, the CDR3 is TGTGCCAGCAGTTACCAGGGGCTGGGCAATCAGCCCCAGCATTTT.

CDR3 in DNA: TGTGCCAGCAACAGAGGGCCGAACACTGAAGCTTTCTTT. It yields the protein CASNRGPNTEAFF. The chain recombines TRBV6-5 with TRBJ1-1; D is unresolved. The V and J ends lost 7 bases and 1 base respectively, with 10 bases between them. CDR3 length equals 13 residues. CDR1 is MNHEY, CDR2 SVGAGI, per germline.

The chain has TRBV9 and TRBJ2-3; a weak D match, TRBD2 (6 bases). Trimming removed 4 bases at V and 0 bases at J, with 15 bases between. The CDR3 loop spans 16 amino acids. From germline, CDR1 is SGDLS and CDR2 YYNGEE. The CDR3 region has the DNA TGTGCCAGCAGCCTCGGGGGACCCCTGAGCACAGATACGCAGTATTTT. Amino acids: CASSLGGPLSTDTQYF.

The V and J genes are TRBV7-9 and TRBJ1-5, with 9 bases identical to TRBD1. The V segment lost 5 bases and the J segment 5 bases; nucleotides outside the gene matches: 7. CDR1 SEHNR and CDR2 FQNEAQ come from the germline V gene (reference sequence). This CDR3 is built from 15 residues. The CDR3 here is CASSLQGAGDQPQHF. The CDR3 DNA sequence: TGTGCCAGCAGCCTACAGGGGGCAGGTGATCAGCCCCAGCATTTT. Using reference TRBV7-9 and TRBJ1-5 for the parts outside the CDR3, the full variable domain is DTGVSQNPRHKITKRGQNVTFRCDPISEHNRLYWYRQTLGQGPEFLTYFQNEAQLEKSRLLSDRFSAERPKGSFSTLEIQRTEQGDSAMYLCASSLQGAGDQPQHFGDGTRLSIL.

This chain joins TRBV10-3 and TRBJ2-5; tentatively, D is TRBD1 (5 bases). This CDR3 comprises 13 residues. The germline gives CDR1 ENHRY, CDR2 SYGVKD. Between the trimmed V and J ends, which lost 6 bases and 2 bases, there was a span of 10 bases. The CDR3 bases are TGTGCCATCAGCCCCAGACAGCAAGAGACCCAGTACTTC. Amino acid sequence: CAISPRQQETQYF.

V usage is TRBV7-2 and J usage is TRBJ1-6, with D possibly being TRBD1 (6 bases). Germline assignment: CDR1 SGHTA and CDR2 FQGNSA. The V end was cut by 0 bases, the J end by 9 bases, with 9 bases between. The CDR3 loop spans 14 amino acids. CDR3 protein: CASSLAHRASPLHF. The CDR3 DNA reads TGTGCCAGCAGCTTAGCGCACAGGGCTTCACCCCTCCACTTT.

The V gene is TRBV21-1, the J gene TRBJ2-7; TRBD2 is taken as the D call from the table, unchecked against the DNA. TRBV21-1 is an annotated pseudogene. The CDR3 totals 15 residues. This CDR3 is CASSKRPADHYEQYF. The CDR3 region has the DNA TGTGCCAGCAGCAAACGTCCAGCGGACCACTACGAGCAGTACTTC.